A single T cell receptor beta chain is shown here with its context. This sample is part of a study of cytomegalovirus exposure and HLA in healthy donors. The PCR had 60 Vbeta and 13 Jbeta primers. Original data processing: Later, an analysis found about 80 million unique TCR beta chains, and roughly 10 million of these were shared. Clones were read by immunoSEQ multiplex PCR, and TCRdb kept only the in-frame ones, dropping some. V and J calls and clone size are those listed in that table; D and trimming were worked out from the DNA. The sample consists of about 100,000 clones, about 72% of them appearing once. The source of this sequence is a woman in her sixties or seventies in good health and CMV-seropositive. The sequenced sample was PBMCs.

CDR3 loop: CASTRRGASENTRSFF. The CDR3, as DNA: TGTGCCAGCACCCGGCGGGGGGCGTCGGAGAACACTAGGTCTTTCTTT. The V and J genes are TRBV6-6 and TRBJ1-1; possibly TRBD1 for D (6 bases). Deletions cut 7 bases from V and 12 bases from J, with 30 bases between. The CDR3 sequence is 16 residues long. CDR1 MNHNY and CDR2 SVGAGI come from the germline V gene (reference sequence).